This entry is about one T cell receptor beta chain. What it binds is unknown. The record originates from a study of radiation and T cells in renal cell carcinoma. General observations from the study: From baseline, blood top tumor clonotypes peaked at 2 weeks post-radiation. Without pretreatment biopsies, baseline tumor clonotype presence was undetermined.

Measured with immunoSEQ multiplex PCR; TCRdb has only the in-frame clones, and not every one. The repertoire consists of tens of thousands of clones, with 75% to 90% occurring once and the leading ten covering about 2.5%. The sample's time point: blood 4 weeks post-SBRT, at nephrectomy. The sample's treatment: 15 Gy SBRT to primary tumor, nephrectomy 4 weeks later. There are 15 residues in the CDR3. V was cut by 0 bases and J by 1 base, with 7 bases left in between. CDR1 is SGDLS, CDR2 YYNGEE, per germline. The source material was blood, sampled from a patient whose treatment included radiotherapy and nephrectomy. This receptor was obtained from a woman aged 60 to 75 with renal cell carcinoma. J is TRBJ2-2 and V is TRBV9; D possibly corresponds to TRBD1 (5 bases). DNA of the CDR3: TGTGCCAGCAGCGTAGTCGACAGGAACACCGGGGAGCTGTTTTTT. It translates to CASSVVDRNTGELFF.